The 9 T cell receptor beta chains in this list originate from one sample, sequenced in a study of post-analysis software for immune sequencing data. Antigen specificity for these receptors is unknown. Notes on the study in general: Roughly 5 TRBV segments, TRBV5-6, TRBV5-1 and TRBV20-1 among them, were found more frequent in patients than controls.

The TCR beta cDNA libraries contained unique molecular identifiers. Via MiXCR, TCRdb re-called the PCR reads, giving one row per CDR3 protein. The data contain approximately 360,000 distinct CDR3 sequences, around 37% of them singletons. Sequenced material: blood. The receptor source for this set is a girl aged 5-17 years with multiple sclerosis.

Comment on this clonotype: An end of the junction does not agree with germline; a read error may underlie this. The chain couples TRBV6-5 to TRBJ1-4, with D uncertain. The CDR3 consists of 15 residues. CDR1 is MNHEY, CDR2 SVGAGI, per germline. The CDR3 nucleotides are TGTGCCAGCAGTCAAACACCGACAACTAATGAAAAACGGTTTTTT. Translation: CASSQTPTTNEKRFF.

The chain uses TRBV13 and TRBJ2-1; TRBD2 matches 10 bases. V shed 5 bases, J shed 2 bases, and the junction held 6 bases outside the gene matches. This CDR3 is built from 16 residues. Germline V gives CDR1 PRHDT, CDR2 FYEKMQ (reference sequence). The CDR3 loop reads CASSPVSGGAYNEQFF. For the CDR3, the DNA is TGTGCCAGCAGCCCCGTGAGCGGGGGGGCCTACAATGAGCAGTTCTTC. The variable domain in full, with the rest retrieved from reference TRBV13 and TRBJ2-1, is AAGVIQSPRHLIKEKRETATLKCYPIPRHDTVYWYQQGPGQDPQFLISFYEKMQSDKGSIPDRFSAQQFSDYHSELNMSSLELGDSALYFCASSPVSGGAYNEQFFGPGTRLTVL.

This clonotype showed up just a few times. The chain carries TRBV7-2 and TRBJ1-2; D is possibly TRBD1 (5 bases). CDR1 SGHTA and CDR2 FQGNSA come from the germline V gene. V dropped 0 bases and J dropped 5 bases, with 16 bases sitting between them. This CDR3 has 16 residues. Here the CDR3 reads CASSLAGATVMYGYTF. The CDR3 nucleotides read TGTGCCAGCAGCTTAGCTGGGGCAACAGTGATGTATGGCTACACCTTC.

The chain carries TRBV5-1 and TRBJ1-2; D is ambiguous. CDR1 and CDR2 (germline): SGHRS, YFSETQ. With 2 bases removed from V and 3 bases from J, the gap between germline ends came to 5 bases. The CDR3 is 12 amino acids. In DNA form, the CDR3 reads TGCGCCAGCAGCTTTGATGACTATGGCTACACCTTC. Protein sequence: CASSFDDYGYTF. The complete variable domain, with remaining parts taken from reference TRBV5-1 and TRBJ1-2, reads KAGVTQTPRYLIKTRGQQVTLSCSPISGHRSVSWYQQTPGQGLQFLFEYFSETQRNKGNFPGRFSGRQFSNSRSEMNVSTLELGDSALYLCASSFDDYGYTFGSGTRLTVV.

This clonotype was picked up a small number of times. This chain links TRBV6-6 with TRBJ2-6; tentatively, D is TRBD2 (5 bases). CDR1 is MNHNY and CDR2 is SVGAGI in the germline V gene (reference sequence). CDR3 length: 16 amino acids. The germline V and J ends were trimmed by 7 bases and 0 bases, with 13 bases remaining between them. CDR3 DNA sequence: TGTGCCAGCACCTTGACCGGACTCTCTGGGGCCAACGTCCTGACTTTC. Protein: CASTLTGLSGANVLTF.

This clonotype was seen a few times. The rearrangement uses TRBV5-1 and TRBJ2-3; D perhaps matches TRBD2 (6 bases). Germline assignment: CDR1 SGHRS and CDR2 YFSETQ. Trimming left V 4 bases short and J 2 bases short, with 11 bases between. This CDR3 comprises 14 residues. The DNA for the CDR3 is TGCGCCAGCAGCGTCCAGGGACTCACAGATACGCAGTATTTT. Protein: CASSVQGLTDTQYF.

Comments on this clonotype: A much larger clone lies one base from this, so it may be a read error. The J gene is TRBJ2-5, the V gene TRBV24-1; no clear D. The germline CDR1 and CDR2 sequences are KGHDR and SFDVKD. The ends were cut back, 5 bases at V and 0 bases at J, with 6 bases in the middle. The CDR3 loop spans 13 amino acids. This chain's CDR3 is CATSVEHQETQYF. In DNA form, the CDR3 reads TGTGCCACCAGTGTTGAGCACCAAGAGACCCAGTACTTC.

The V gene is TRBV10-3, the J gene TRBJ2-4; D is undetermined. The CDR3 totals 14 residues. The germline gives CDR1 ENHRY, CDR2 SYGVKD. The ends were cut back, 2 bases at V and 3 bases at J, with 8 bases in the middle. CDR3 nucleotides: TGTGCCATCAGTGAGGAGACATTCAAAAACATTCAGTACTTC. Its translation is CAISEETFKNIQYF.

The chain combines TRBV6-5 with TRBJ2-3; 9 positions agree with TRBD2. The germline V gene encodes CDR1 MNHEY and CDR2 SVGAGI. Germline trimming cut 0 bases from V and 2 bases from J; bases unmatched to any gene: 15. The CDR3 is 20 amino acids. The CDR3 protein is CASSYSPYAGGQQYTDTQYF. The CDR3 DNA is TGTGCCAGCAGTTACTCTCCCTACGCGGGGGGGCAACAGTACACAGATACGCAGTATTTT.